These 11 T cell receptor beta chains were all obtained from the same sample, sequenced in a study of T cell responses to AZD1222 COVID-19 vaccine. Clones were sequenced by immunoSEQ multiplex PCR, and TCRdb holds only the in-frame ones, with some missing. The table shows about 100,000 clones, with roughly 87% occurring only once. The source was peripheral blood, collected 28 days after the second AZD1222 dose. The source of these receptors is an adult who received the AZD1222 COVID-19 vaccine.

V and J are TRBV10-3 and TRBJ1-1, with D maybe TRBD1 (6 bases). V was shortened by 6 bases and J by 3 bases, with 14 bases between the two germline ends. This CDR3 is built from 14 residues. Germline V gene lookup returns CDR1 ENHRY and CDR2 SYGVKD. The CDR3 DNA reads TGTGCCATCAGCCAGACAGGAGGCGACACTGAAGCTTTCTTT. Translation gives CAISQTGGDTEAFF.

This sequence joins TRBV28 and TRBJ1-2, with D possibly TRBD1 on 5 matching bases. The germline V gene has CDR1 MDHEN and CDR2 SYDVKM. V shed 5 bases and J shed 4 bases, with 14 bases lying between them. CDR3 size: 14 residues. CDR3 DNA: TGTGCCAGCAGTATTAATGGGGGATTCTATGGCTACACCTTC. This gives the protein CASSINGGFYGYTF.

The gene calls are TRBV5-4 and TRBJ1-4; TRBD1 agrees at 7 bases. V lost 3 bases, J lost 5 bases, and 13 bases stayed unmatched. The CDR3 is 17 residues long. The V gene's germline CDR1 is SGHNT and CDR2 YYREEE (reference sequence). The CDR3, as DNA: TGTGCCAGCAGCTCCGGACAGGCGGGGCGAGGGAATGAAAAACTGTTTTTT. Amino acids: CASSSGQAGRGNEKLFF.

CDR3 loop: CASSRQGQETQYF. CDR3 coding DNA: TGTGCCAGTAGTAGGCAGGGACAAGAGACCCAGTACTTC. V is TRBV19 and J is TRBJ2-5, with a possible D match to TRBD1 (5 bases). The CDR3 contains 13 residues. V dropped 4 bases and J dropped 2 bases, with 8 bases sitting between them. The germline V gene has CDR1 LNHDA and CDR2 SQIVND (reference sequence).

The CDR3 loop is CASSLSKGTGDNYGYTF. CDR3 nucleotide sequence: TGTGCCAGCAGTTTATCCAAGGGGACAGGGGACAACTATGGCTACACCTTC. The chain uses TRBV28 and TRBJ1-2; 10 bases fit TRBD1. Germline CDR1 is MDHEN and CDR2 is SYDVKM. This CDR3 is built from 17 residues. The trim removed 1 base at V and 2 bases at J, leaving 7 bases unmatched.

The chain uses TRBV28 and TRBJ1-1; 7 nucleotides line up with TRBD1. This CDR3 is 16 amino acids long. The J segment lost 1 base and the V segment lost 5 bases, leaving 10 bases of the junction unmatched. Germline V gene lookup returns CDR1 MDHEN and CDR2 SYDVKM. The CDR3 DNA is TGTGCCAGCAGTGAGCCTACAGGGGTGGAGAACACTGAAGCTTTCTTT. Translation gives CASSEPTGVENTEAFF.

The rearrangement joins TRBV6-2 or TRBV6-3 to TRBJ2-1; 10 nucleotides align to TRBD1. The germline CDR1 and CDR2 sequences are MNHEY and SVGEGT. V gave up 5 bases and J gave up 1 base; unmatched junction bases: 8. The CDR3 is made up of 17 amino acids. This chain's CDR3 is CASSTVPGQGSYNEQFF. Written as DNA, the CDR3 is TGTGCCAGCAGTACCGTCCCGGGACAGGGGTCCTACAATGAGCAGTTCTTC.

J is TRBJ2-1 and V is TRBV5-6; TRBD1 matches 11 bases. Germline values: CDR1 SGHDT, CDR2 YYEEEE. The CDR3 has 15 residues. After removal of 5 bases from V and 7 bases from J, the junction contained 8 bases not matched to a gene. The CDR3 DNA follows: TGTGCCAGCAGGTCGCTGGGACAGGGGGAGAATGAGCAGTTCTTC. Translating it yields CASRSLGQGENEQFF.

The CDR3 here is CASSLAREFRYGYTF. Written as DNA, the CDR3 is TGTGCCAGCAGCTTGGCGAGGGAGTTCCGCTATGGCTACACCTTC. The rearrangement joins TRBV5-6 to TRBJ1-2, with no clear D. This CDR3 has 15 residues. Germline CDR1 and CDR2: SGHDT and YYEEEE. V was cut by 0 bases and J by 4 bases, with 13 bases left in between.

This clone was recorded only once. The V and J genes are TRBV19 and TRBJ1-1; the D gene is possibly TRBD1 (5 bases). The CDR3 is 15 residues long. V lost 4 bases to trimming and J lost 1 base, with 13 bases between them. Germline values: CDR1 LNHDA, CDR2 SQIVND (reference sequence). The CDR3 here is CASSTRRTGNTEAFF. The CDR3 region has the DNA TGTGCCAGTAGTACTCGTCGAACAGGGAACACTGAAGCTTTCTTT.

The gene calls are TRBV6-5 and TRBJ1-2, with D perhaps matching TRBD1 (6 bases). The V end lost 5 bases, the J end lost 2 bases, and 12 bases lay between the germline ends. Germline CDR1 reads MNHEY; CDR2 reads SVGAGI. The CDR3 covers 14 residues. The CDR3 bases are TGTGCCAGCAGTCCTGGGACAAAGAACTATGGCTACACCTTC. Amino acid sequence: CASSPGTKNYGYTF.